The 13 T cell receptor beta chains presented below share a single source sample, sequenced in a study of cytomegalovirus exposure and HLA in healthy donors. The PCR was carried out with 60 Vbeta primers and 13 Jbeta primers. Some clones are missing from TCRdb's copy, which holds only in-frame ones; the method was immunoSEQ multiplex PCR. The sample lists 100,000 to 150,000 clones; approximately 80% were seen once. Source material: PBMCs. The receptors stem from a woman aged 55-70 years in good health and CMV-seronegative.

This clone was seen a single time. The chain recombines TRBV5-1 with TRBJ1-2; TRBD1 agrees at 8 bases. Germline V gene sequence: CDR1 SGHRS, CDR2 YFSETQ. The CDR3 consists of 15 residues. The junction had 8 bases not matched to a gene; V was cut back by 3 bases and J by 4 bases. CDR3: CASSSSGGAGYGYTF. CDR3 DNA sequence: TGCGCCAGCAGCTCGTCAGGGGGCGCCGGCTATGGCTACACCTTC. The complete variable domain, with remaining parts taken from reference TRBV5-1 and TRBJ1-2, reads KAGVTQTPRYLIKTRGQQVTLSCSPISGHRSVSWYQQTPGQGLQFLFEYFSETQRNKGNFPGRFSGRQFSNSRSEMNVSTLELGDSALYLCASSSSGGAGYGYTFGSGTRLTVV.

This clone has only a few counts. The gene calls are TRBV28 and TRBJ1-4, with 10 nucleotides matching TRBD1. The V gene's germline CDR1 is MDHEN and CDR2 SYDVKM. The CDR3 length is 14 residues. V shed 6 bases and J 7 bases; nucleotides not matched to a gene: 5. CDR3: CASSPGTGVEKLFF. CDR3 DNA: TGTGCCAGCAGCCCCGGGACAGGGGTTGAAAAACTGTTTTTT.

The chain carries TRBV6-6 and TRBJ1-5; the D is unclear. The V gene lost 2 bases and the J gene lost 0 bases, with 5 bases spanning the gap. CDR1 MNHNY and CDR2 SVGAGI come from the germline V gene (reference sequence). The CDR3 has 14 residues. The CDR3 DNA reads TGTGCCAGCAGTTACCAGAATAGCAATCAGCCCCAGCATTTT. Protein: CASSYQNSNQPQHF.

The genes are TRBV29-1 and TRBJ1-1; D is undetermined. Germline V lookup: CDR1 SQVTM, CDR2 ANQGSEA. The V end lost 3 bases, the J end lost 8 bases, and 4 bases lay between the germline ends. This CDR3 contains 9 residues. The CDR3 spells CSVEREAFF. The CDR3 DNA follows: TGCAGCGTTGAGAGGGAAGCTTTCTTT.

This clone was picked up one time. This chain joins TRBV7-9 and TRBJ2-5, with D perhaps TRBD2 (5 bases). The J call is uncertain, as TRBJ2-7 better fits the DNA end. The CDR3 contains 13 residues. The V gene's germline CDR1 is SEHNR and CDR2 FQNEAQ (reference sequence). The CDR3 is CASSPAAVGEQYF. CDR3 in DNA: TGTGCCAGCAGCCCAGCAGCGGTCGGCGAGCAGTACTTC.

The chain's CDR3 is CASSLWTGPNTEAFF. CDR3 nucleotides: TGTGCCAGCAGCTTATGGACAGGCCCAAACACTGAAGCTTTCTTT. The chain recombines TRBV7-6 with TRBJ1-1; 7 nucleotides match TRBD1. Germline V lookup: CDR1 SGHVS, CDR2 FNYEAQ. V lost 2 bases to trimming and J lost 2 bases; unmatched junction nucleotides: 5. The CDR3 contains 15 residues. Drawing the rest from reference TRBV7-6 and TRBJ1-1, the complete variable domain is GAGVSQSPRYKVTKRGQDVALRCDPISGHVSLYWYRQALGQGPEFLTYFNYEAQQDKSGLPNDRFSAERPEGSISTLTIQRTEQRDSAMYRCASSLWTGPNTEAFFGQGTRLTVV.

The CDR3 DNA reads as TGTGCCAGCAGTCTAGTCGGTGCGGGATCCTACAATGAGCAGTTCTTC. Translated: CASSLVGAGSYNEQFF. The V call is TRBV28, the J call TRBJ2-1; possible D gene TRBD2, 6 bases. The CDR3 has 16 residues. V was cut by 5 bases and J by 1 base, with 15 bases left in between. Germline-derived CDR1 and CDR2 are MDHEN and SYDVKM.

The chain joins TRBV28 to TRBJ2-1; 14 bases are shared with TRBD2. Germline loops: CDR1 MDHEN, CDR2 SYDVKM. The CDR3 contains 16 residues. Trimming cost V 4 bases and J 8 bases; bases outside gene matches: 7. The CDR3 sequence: CASSSLTSGRAHEQFF. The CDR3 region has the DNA TGTGCCAGCAGTTCACTGACTAGCGGGAGGGCCCATGAGCAGTTCTTC.

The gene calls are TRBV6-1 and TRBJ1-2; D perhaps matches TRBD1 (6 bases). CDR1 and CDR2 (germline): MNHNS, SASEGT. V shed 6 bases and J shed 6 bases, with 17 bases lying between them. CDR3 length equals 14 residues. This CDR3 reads CASSAGAGADGYTF. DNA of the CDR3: TGTGCCAGCAGCGCCGGGGCGGGGGCGGATGGCTACACCTTC.

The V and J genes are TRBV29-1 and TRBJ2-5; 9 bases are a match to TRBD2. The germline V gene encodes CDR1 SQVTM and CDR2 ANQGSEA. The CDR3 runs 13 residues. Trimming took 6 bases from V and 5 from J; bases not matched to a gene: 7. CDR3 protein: CSVYSGSQETQYF. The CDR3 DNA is TGCAGCGTCTATAGCGGGAGCCAGGAGACCCAGTACTTC.

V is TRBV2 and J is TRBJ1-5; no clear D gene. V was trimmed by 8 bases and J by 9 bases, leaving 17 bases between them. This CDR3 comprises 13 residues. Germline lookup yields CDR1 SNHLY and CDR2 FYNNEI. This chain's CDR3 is CASSHGGRRPQHF. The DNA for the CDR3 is TGTGCCAGCTCCCATGGCGGTCGGCGGCCCCAGCATTTT.

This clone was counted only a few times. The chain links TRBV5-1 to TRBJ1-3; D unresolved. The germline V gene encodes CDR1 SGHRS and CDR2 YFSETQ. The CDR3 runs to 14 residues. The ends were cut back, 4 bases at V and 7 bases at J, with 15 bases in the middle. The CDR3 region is CASSPGRKYNTIYF. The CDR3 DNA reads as TGCGCCAGCAGCCCAGGAAGGAAATATAACACCATATATTTT.

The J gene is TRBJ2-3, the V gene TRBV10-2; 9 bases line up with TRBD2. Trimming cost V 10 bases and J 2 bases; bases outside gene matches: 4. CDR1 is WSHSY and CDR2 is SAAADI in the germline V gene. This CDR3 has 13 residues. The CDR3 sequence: CATRLAVTDTQYF. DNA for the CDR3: TGCGCCACCAGACTAGCGGTCACAGATACGCAGTATTTT.